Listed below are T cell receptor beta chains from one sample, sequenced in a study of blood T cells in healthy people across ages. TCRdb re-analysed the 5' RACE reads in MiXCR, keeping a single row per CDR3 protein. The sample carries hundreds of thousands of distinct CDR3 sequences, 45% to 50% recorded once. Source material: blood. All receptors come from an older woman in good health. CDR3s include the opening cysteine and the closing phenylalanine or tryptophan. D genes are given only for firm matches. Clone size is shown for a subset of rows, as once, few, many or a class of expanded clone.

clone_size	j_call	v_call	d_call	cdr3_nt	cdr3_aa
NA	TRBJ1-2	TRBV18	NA	TGTGCCAGCTCACGGCAGACGGATTTGCGGGGCTACACCTTC	CASSRQTDLRGYTF
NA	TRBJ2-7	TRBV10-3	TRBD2	TGTGCCATCAGTGACCTAGCGGGAGCATTCAATGAGCAGTACTTC	CAISDLAGAFNEQYF
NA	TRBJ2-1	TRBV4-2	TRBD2	TGTGCCAGCAGCTTGGGACTAGTCCCCTACAATGAGCAGTTCTTC	CASSLGLVPYNEQFF
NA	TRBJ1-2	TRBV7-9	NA	TGTGCCAGCAGCTTTACGACAGACCCCGGCTATGGCTACACCTTC	CASSFTTDPGYGYTF
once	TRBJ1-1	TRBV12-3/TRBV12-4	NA	TGTGCCAGCAGTTTAGTTTTGGTGGACACTGAAGCTTTCTTT	CASSLVLVDTEAFF
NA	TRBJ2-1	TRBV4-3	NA	TGCGCCAGCAGCCAAGATATGGGGTCCTACTACAATGAGCAGTTCTTC	CASSQDMGSYYNEQFF
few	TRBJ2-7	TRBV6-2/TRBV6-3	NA	TGTGCCAGCAGTTATTACGATCAGGGAAGCGAGCAGTACTTC	CASSYYDQGSEQYF
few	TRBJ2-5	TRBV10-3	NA	TGTGCCATCAGTGAGGGGCAAGAGACCCAGTACTTC	CAISEGQETQYF
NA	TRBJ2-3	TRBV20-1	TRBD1	TGCAGTGCTAGGGGGGTCCCGGGACAGGGCAACACAGATACGCAGTATTTT	CSARGVPGQGNTDTQYF
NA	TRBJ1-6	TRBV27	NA	TGTGCCAGCAGATACAGTGACGGGAGCTCCTATAATTCACCCCTCCACTTT	CASRYSDGSSYNSPLHF
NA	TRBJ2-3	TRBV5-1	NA	TGCGCCAGCAGCAGGGGGGAGGCAGATACGCAGTATTTT	CASSRGEADTQYF
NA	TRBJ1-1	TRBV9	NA	TGTGCCAGCAGCCCGGGGGCGGGGTACACTGAAGCTTTCTTT	CASSPGAGYTEAFF
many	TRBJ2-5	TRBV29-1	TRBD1	TGCAGCGTCGGACAGGGGTTGGAGGAGACCCAGTACTTC	CSVGQGLEETQYF
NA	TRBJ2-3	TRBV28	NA	TGTGCCAGCAGCCGGCGGGGACAGCACTATACGCAGTATTTT	CASSRRGQHYTQYF
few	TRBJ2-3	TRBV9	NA	TGTGCCAGCAGCGTGGCTAGCTTTCGCACAGATACGCAGTATTTT	CASSVASFRTDTQYF
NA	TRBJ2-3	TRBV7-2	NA	TGTGCCAGCAGCTTAAGGGTGGCGCTTGCTAGCACAGATACGCAGTATTTT	CASSLRVALASTDTQYF
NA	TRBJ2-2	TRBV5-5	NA	TGTGCCAGCAGAATGGTGCGGGGCGGCGACACCGGGGAGCTGTTTTTT	CASRMVRGGDTGELFF
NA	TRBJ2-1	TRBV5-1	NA	TGCGCCAGCAGTAAAGACCCCGCCAATGAGCAGTCCTTC	CASSKDPANEQSF
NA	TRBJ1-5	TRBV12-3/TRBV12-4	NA	TGTGCCAGCAGTTGGGAGGGAAATCAGCCCCAGCATTTT	CASSWEGNQPQHF
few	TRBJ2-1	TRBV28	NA	TGTGCCAGCAGTTACCCACGTCCGGGTAGGAGGGTTAATGAGCAGTTCTTC	CASSYPRPGRRVNEQFF
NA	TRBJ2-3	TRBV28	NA	TGTGCCAGCAATTTAGGGGGAGAGTCCACAGATACGCAGTATTTT	CASNLGGESTDTQYF
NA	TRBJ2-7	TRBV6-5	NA	TGTGCCAGCAGTTACGAGAGTAACTACGAGCAGTACTTC	CASSYESNYEQYF
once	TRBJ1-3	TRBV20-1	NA	TGCAGTGCTAGAAAAGGGAGCTCTGGAAACACCATATATTTT	CSARKGSSGNTIYF
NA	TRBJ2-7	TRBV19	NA	TGTGCCAGTAGTATGGCCGGGACGCAATCCTACGAGCAGTACTTC	CASSMAGTQSYEQYF
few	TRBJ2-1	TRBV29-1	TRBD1	TGCAGCGTGGACTCGGACAGGGCTGAGCAGTTCTTC	CSVDSDRAEQFF
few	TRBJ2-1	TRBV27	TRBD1	TGTGCCAGCAGTCCGACCGGGACAGGGGGCACCTACAATGAGCAGTTCTTC	CASSPTGTGGTYNEQFF
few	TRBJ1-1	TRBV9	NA	TGTGCCAGCAGCACCGGGATCCACACTGAAGCTTTCTTT	CASSTGIHTEAFF
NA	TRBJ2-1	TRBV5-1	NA	TGCGCCAGCAGCCGACAGGAGCTCAATGAGCAGTTCTTC	CASSRQELNEQFF
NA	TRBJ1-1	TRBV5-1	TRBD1	TGCGCCAGCAGCCTAAGGACAGGGTACACTGAAGCTTTCTTT	CASSLRTGYTEAFF
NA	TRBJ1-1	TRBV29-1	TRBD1	TGCAGCGTTGGACAGGGTGGCACTGAAGCTTTCTTT	CSVGQGGTEAFF
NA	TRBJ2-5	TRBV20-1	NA	TGCAGTGCCAGATATCCTTCCCAAGAGACCCAGTACTTC	CSARYPSQETQYF
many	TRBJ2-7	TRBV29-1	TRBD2	TGCAGCGTATTGGGACTAGCGGGAGAGTACGAGCAGTACTTC	CSVLGLAGEYEQYF
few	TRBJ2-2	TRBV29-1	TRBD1	TGCAGCGCTACGGGGACAGGGAAGACCGGGGAGCTGTTTTTT	CSATGTGKTGELFF
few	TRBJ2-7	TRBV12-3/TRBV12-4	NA	TGTGCCAGCAGTTCCGGGACACCAGACCCCTACGAGCAGTACTTC	CASSSGTPDPYEQYF
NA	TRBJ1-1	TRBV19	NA	TGTGCCACCGGGGCCGGGCCGAACACTGAAGCTTTCTTT	CATGAGPNTEAFF
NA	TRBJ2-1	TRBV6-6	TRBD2	TGTGCCAGCAGTACCCTCGGGACTAGCGGGAGTGCGTTCTTC	CASSTLGTSGSAFF
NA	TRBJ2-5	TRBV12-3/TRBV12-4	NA	TGTGCCAGCAGTTTTCGGACAGTACAAGAGACCCAGTACTTC	CASSFRTVQETQYF
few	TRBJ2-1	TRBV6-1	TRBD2	TGTGCCAGCAGTGACCCTAGCGGGGGGCTCTACAATGAGCAGTTCTTC	CASSDPSGGLYNEQFF
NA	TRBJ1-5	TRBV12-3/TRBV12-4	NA	TGTGCCAGCAGTTTAGCGCAACAGGCCTATAGCAATCAGCCCCAGCATTTT	CASSLAQQAYSNQPQHF
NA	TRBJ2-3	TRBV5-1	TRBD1	TGCGCCAGCAGCTGGGGCGGACAGGGGGGTACAGATACGCAGTATTTT	CASSWGGQGGTDTQYF
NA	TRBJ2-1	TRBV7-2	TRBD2	TGTGCCAGCAGCTTAGCGGCGGGAGCGTGGGAGGAGCAGTTCTTC	CASSLAAGAWEEQFF
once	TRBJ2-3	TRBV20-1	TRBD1	TGCAGTGCTAGAGACTACAGGGGGAGCACAGATACGCAGTATTTT	CSARDYRGSTDTQYF
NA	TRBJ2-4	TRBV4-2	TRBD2	TGTGCCAGCAGCCAAGAACGGGGCGGGAGGTCGGCCAAAAACATTCAGTACTTC	CASSQERGGRSAKNIQYF
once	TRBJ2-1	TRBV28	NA	TGTGCCAGCTGGGGCTCTCCAGGCTCCTACAATGAGCAGTTCTTC	CASWGSPGSYNEQFF
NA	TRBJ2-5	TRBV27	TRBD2	TGTGCCAGCAGCCCGGGAGGGACCGCAGGGACCCAGTACTTC	CASSPGGTAGTQYF
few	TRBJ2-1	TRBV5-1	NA	TGCGCCAGCAGCTTGGGGACCCAGGGTGGGGAGCAGTTCTTC	CASSLGTQGGEQFF
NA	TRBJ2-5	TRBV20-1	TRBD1	TGCAGTGCCCCGCCAGCGGACAGGCAAGAGACCCAGTACTTC	CSAPPADRQETQYF
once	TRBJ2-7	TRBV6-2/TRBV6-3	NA	TGTGCCAGCAGCCCCACGGGACAACCTACCTACGAGCAGTACTTC	CASSPTGQPTYEQYF
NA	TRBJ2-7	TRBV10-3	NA	TGTGCCATCAGTGGGTCGAGTGGGTGGTACGAGCAGTACTTC	CAISGSSGWYEQYF
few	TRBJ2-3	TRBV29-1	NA	TGCAGCGCACGGCCCGGAGCCGCAGATACGCAGTATTTT	CSARPGAADTQYF
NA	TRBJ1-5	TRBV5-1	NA	TGCGCCAGCAGCTTGGCCCCGGATCAGCCCCAGCATTTT	CASSLAPDQPQHF
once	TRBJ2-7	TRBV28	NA	TGTGCCAGCAGGGGGCAGGGGCGTGAGCAGTACTTC	CASRGQGREQYF
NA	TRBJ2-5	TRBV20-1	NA	TGCAGTGCTGCACTAGGGGGTGAGCAGTACTTC	CSAALGGEQYF
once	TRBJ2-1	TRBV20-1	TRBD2	TGCAGTGCTAGTCCCAGCGGGAGGGCCAATGAGCAGTTCTTC	CSASPSGRANEQFF
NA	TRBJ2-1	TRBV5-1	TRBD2	TGCGCCAGCAGCTTGGCCGGGACTAGCGGGAGGCCGACCTACAATGAGCAGTTCTTC	CASSLAGTSGRPTYNEQFF